The next 32 T cell receptor beta chains were all read from a single sample in a study of T cells in Graves' hyperthyroidism and ophthalmopathy. The TCR beta CDR3 regions underwent amplification using RNA transcripts as the source. TCR CDR3 underwent first-round RT-PCR with the HTBI primer set. A single record per CDR3 protein comes from TCRdb applying MiXCR to the multiplex PCR reads. The repertoire holds approximately 30,000 distinct CDR3 sequences, with around 50% as singletons. Specimen: blood. Receptors originate from a woman between 40 and 55 years old with Graves' ophthalmopathy.

In its sample, this clonotype was seen many times. The rearrangement joins TRBV20-1 to TRBJ2-3; TRBD2 matches 15 bases. V trimming: 5 bases; J trimming: 8 bases; junction bases outside the gene matches: 8. The length of the CDR3 is 15 residues. Germline loops: CDR1 DFQATT, CDR2 SNEGSKA (reference sequence). The CDR3 region is CSAGLAGGRGVTQYF. The CDR3 DNA is TGCAGTGCTGGACTAGCGGGGGGGCGGGGTGTTACGCAGTATTTT.

In this sample, this clonotype turned up many times. The chain employs TRBV5-1 and TRBJ2-7; 9 bases are shared with TRBD1. Germline V gene data show CDR1 as SGHRS and CDR2 as YFSETQ. There are 17 residues in the CDR3. The J segment lost 2 bases and the V segment lost 0 bases, leaving 9 bases of the junction unmatched. The CDR3 loop is CASSLVDRDREAYEQYF. CDR3 DNA sequence: TGCGCCAGCAGCTTGGTAGACCGGGACAGGGAGGCCTACGAGCAGTACTTC.

This clonotype appeared many times. Germline and junction disagree at one end, which may indicate a read error. The J gene is TRBJ2-1, the V gene TRBV10-3, with D perhaps TRBD1 (5 bases). Looked up from germline, CDR1 is ENHRY and CDR2 is SYGVKD. The CDR3 is 17 residues long. This chain's CDR3 is CASSLSRTPRAYNEQFF. CDR3 sequence (DNA): TGTGCCAGCAGTTTATCTAGGACACCAAGGGCCTACAATGAGCAGTTCTTC.

This clonotype is medium-sized in the sample. The chain joins TRBV20-1 to TRBJ1-2; the D is unclear. V was cut by 5 bases and J by 2 bases, with 9 bases left in between. The CDR3 is 12 residues long. CDR1 is DFQATT, CDR2 SNEGSKA, per germline (reference sequence). The CDR3 protein is CSAEETNYGYTF. The DNA for the CDR3 is TGCAGTGCTGAGGAAACAAACTATGGCTACACCTTC.

This clonotype was seen many times. The rearrangement uses TRBV5-1 and TRBJ2-7, with TRBD1 as a possible D gene (6 bases). The CDR3 sequence is 15 residues long. V lost 0 bases and J 4 bases, leaving 14 bases between the germline ends. In germline, CDR1 is SGHRS, CDR2 YFSETQ. The CDR3 here is CASSLAPGEPYEQYF. The CDR3 nucleotides are TGCGCCAGCAGCTTGGCCCCAGGGGAGCCTTACGAGCAGTACTTC. The variable domain in full, completed from reference TRBV5-1 and TRBJ2-7, reads KAGVTQTPRYLIKTRGQQVTLSCSPISGHRSVSWYQQTPGQGLQFLFEYFSETQRNKGNFPGRFSGRQFSNSRSEMNVSTLELGDSALYLCASSLAPGEPYEQYFGPGTRLTVT.

This clonotype has at least ten counts. J is TRBJ2-7 and V is TRBV12-5; D remains ambiguous. The V gene's germline CDR1 is LGHNT and CDR2 FRNRAP. The CDR3 sequence is 12 residues long. The ends were cut back, 6 bases at V and 4 bases at J, with 10 bases in the middle. The CDR3 reads CASGYTPYEQYF. CDR3 DNA sequence: TGTGCTAGTGGATATACTCCGTACGAGCAGTACTTC.

A word on this clonotype: At one of its ends the junction is not consistent with the germline gene, which may arise from a read error. V gene TRBV12-3 or TRBV12-4 combines with J gene TRBJ2-3; a weak D match, TRBD1 (5 bases). The CDR3 length is 13 residues. The CDR3 region has the DNA TGTGCCAGCAGTGTGGGTCCGACAGAGACGCAGTATTTT. Amino acid sequence: CASSVGPTETQYF.

The CDR3 DNA sequence: TGCAGCGTTGACAGCCAAGCCGACCCTTACGGCTACACCTTC. It specifies CSVDSQADPYGYTF. The chain links TRBV29-1 to TRBJ1-2; D is unresolved. V shed 3 bases and J shed 8 bases, with 19 bases lying between them. The CDR3 spans 14 residues. Germline-derived CDR1 and CDR2 are SQVTM and ANQGSEA.

This clonotype was seen repeatedly, ten times or more. This sequence joins TRBV9 and TRBJ1-2; weak D call: TRBD1 (5 bases). CDR3 length: 15 amino acids. Trimming cost V 0 bases and J 0 bases, with 9 bases left between them. The germline CDR1 and CDR2 sequences are SGDLS and YYNGEE. CDR3 loop: CASSVGDRANYGYTF. The CDR3 DNA follows: TGTGCCAGCAGCGTAGGCGACAGAGCTAACTATGGCTACACCTTC.

This chain uses TRBV7-2 with TRBJ2-5, with 9 bases that match TRBD1. The CDR3 consists of 16 residues. Germline CDR1 SGHTA, CDR2 FQGNSA. V was clipped by 5 bases and J by 5 bases; unmatched bases: 12. The CDR3 sequence is CASSAVPGQGGETQYF. For the CDR3, the DNA is TGTGCCAGCAGCGCCGTCCCGGGACAGGGTGGGGAGACCCAGTACTTC.

The genes are TRBV5-1 and TRBJ2-7; TRBD2 aligns across 7 bases. The CDR3 sequence is 18 residues long. The trim removed 1 base at V and 7 bases at J, leaving 20 bases unmatched. Germline CDR1 is SGHRS and CDR2 is YFSETQ. The CDR3 protein is CASSLLGGSGLPCWEQYF. The CDR3 nucleotides are TGCGCCAGCAGCTTGCTCGGGGGGAGCGGACTACCTTGCTGGGAGCAGTACTTC.

This chain links TRBV24-1 with TRBJ2-2, with no clear D. The CDR3 length is 13 residues. Trimming stripped 1 base from V and 4 bases from J, with 3 bases between. Germline V gene lookup returns CDR1 KGHDR and CDR2 SFDVKD. The CDR3 spells CATSDFITGELFF. As DNA, the CDR3 is TGTGCCACCAGTGATTTCATCACCGGGGAGCTGTTTTTT.

This clonotype was counted a single time. Compared with germline, one end of the junction differs, possibly owing to a read error. J is TRBJ2-1 and V is TRBV24-1, with 8 bases fitting TRBD1. Germline values: CDR1 KGHDR, CDR2 SFDVKD. CDR3 size: 15 residues. The CDR3: CATSDADRAYSEQFF. The CDR3 DNA follows: TGTGCCACCAGTGACGCGGACAGGGCGTACAGTGAGCAGTTCTTC.

In its sample, this clonotype was seen many times. V gene TRBV7-2 combines with J gene TRBJ2-3; 14 bases match TRBD2. This CDR3 region has 15 residues. Trimming cost V 7 bases and J 7 bases; bases outside gene matches: 7. Germline V CDR1 and CDR2: SGHTA, FQGNSA. The CDR3 loop is CASTETSGGAYTQYF. CDR3 in DNA: TGTGCCAGCACCGAGACTAGCGGGGGGGCTTATACGCAGTATTTT. Using reference TRBV7-2 and TRBJ2-3 for the parts outside the CDR3, the full variable domain is GAGVSQSPSNKVTEKGKDVELRCDPISGHTALYWYRQSLGQGLEFLIYFQGNSAPDKSGLPSDRFSAERTGGSVSTLTIQRTQQEDSAVYLCASTETSGGAYTQYFGPGTRLTVL.

This chain uses TRBV13 with TRBJ2-1; D might be TRBD1 or TRBD2, each matching 5 bases. CDR1 PRHDT and CDR2 FYEKMQ come from the germline V gene (reference sequence). The CDR3 consists of 15 residues. Trimming cost V 1 base and J 4 bases, with 11 bases left between them. CDR3 residues: CASSLEGTNYNEQFF. CDR3 bases: TGTGCCAGCAGCTTAGAGGGGACCAATTACAATGAGCAGTTCTTC.

This clonotype was recorded many times. A much larger clone sits a single nucleotide away, making a read error possible. The rearrangement uses TRBV7-2 and TRBJ1-4, with a possible D match to TRBD1 (5 bases). The length of the CDR3 is 16 residues. V gave up 5 bases and J gave up 8 bases, with 21 bases separating them. Germline V lookup: CDR1 SGHTA, CDR2 FQGNSA. The CDR3 DNA sequence: TGTGCCAGCAGCCCTGGGGACGGGCGTAAGGGAGAAAAACTGTTTTTT. Its protein product is CASSPGDGRKGEKLFF.

The sample holds many counts of this clonotype. The chain links TRBV5-1 to TRBJ2-3; 9 nucleotides match TRBD2. This CDR3 comprises 16 residues. Trimming removed 5 bases from V and 4 bases from J; junction bases left unmatched: 11. Germline V gives CDR1 SGHRS, CDR2 YFSETQ. The CDR3 spells CASRPQAGGFADTQYF. The CDR3 DNA is TGCGCCAGCAGGCCACAAGCGGGAGGCTTTGCAGATACGCAGTATTTT.

The chain is built from TRBV19 and TRBJ1-1; 9 bases agree with TRBD1. Unmatched junction bases numbered 11, after V lost 9 bases and J lost 0 bases. CDR3 length: 16 amino acids. Germline V gene lookup returns CDR1 LNHDA and CDR2 SQIVND (reference sequence). In DNA form, the CDR3 reads TGTGCCAGCCCCTCCGGGACAGGGAGAATGAACACTGAAGCTTTCTTT. This encodes CASPSGTGRMNTEAFF.

This clonotype has a count of ten or more. This chain uses TRBV27 with TRBJ1-5; D gene unclear. CDR1 is MNHEY, CDR2 SMNVEV, per germline (reference sequence). The length of the CDR3 is 12 residues. Trimming cost V 1 base and J 6 bases, with 4 bases left between them. The CDR3 reads CASSLLGQPQHF. CDR3 sequence (DNA): TGTGCCAGCAGTTTATTGGGTCAGCCCCAGCATTTT.

In the case of this clonotype: The CDR3 does not end in the conserved phenylalanine or tryptophan, so this is likely a read error. In nucleotides, the CDR3 is TGCGCCAGCAGCTTGGGCGAAAGCCAACTCTACGAGCAGTACTGC. The encoded protein is CASSLGESQLYEQYC. This rearrangement joins TRBV5-1 to TRBJ2-7; D is undetermined. Germline V gene data show CDR1 as SGHRS and CDR2 as YFSETQ. Trimming stripped 0 bases from V and 3 bases from J, with 13 bases between. CDR3 length: 15 residues.

The chain carries TRBV2 and TRBJ2-7; TRBD2 matches at 12 bases. J gave up 3 bases and V 4 bases, and 1 base lay outside the gene matches. This CDR3 is built from 14 residues. Germline loops: CDR1 SNHLY, CDR2 FYNNEI. The CDR3 DNA reads TGTGCCAGCAGTGGACTAGCGGGAGTCTACGAGCAGTACTTC. Amino acid sequence: CASSGLAGVYEQYF.

This sequence joins TRBV7-2 and TRBJ2-3; the D is unclear. Germline loops: CDR1 SGHTA, CDR2 FQGNSA. Trimming took off 2 bases at V and 1 base at J, with 13 bases between the two ends. The CDR3 runs 16 residues. CDR3 region: CASSLPRRLGTDTQYF. CDR3 nucleotides: TGTGCCAGCAGCTTACCACGAAGGCTAGGCACAGATACGCAGTATTTT.

This clonotype was seen at least ten times. The rearrangement uses TRBV4-2 and TRBJ1-2, with 7 bases aligning to TRBD1. There are 15 residues in the CDR3. V lost 3 bases and J lost 5; bases outside the gene matches: 9. Germline loops: CDR1 LGHNA, CDR2 YNFKEQ. For the CDR3, the DNA is TGTGCCAGCAGCCAGGACCGGACGGACAGGTATGGCTACACCTTC. Its protein product is CASSQDRTDRYGYTF.

This clonotype was found many times. The J gene is TRBJ1-2, the V gene TRBV6-5; 7 bases are a match to TRBD1. Germline loops: CDR1 MNHEY, CDR2 SVGAGI. The CDR3 loop spans 14 amino acids. J was trimmed by 6 bases and V by 0 bases; bases with no gene match: 4. The CDR3 DNA reads TGTGCCAGCAGTTACTCGTCCAGGGGGAATGGCTACACCTTC. Its translation is CASSYSSRGNGYTF.

V is TRBV7-8 and J is TRBJ1-1, with D perhaps matching TRBD1 (5 bases). Trimming pared 5 bases from V and 7 bases from J, leaving 17 bases between. The V gene's germline CDR1 is SGHVS and CDR2 FQNEAQ. CDR3 length: 14 residues. Here the CDR3 reads CASSLRSGQLEAFF. CDR3 bases: TGTGCCAGCAGCCTCCGGTCAGGACAACTTGAAGCTTTCTTT.

The chain combines TRBV29-1 with TRBJ2-5; TRBD1 might be the D (6 bases). Germline CDR1 and CDR2: SQVTM and ANQGSEA. CDR3 length: 11 residues. CDR3 bases: TGCAGTACAGGGTTTCGAGAGACCCAGTACTTC. This translates into CSTGFRETQYF. The full variable domain, completed using reference TRBV29-1 and TRBJ2-5, is SAVISQKPSRDICQRGTSLTIQCQVDSQVTMMFWYRQQPGQSLTLIATANQGSEATYESGFVIDKFPISRPNLTFSTLTVSNMSPEDSSIYLCSTGFRETQYFGPGTRLLVL.

With respect to this clonotype: One junction end disagrees with the germline gene, perhaps due to a read error. This rearrangement joins TRBV12-3 or TRBV12-4 to TRBJ2-1; 7 nucleotides match TRBD2. This CDR3 contains 14 residues. The DNA for the CDR3 is TGTACCAGCAGTTCGGGGACTACGATCAATGAGCAGTTCTTC. As protein: CTSSSGTTINEQFF.

The chain employs TRBV7-3 and TRBJ2-6; the match to TRBD1 covers 11 bases. This CDR3 spans 12 amino acids. The V and J ends lost 5 bases and 16 bases, in that order; junction bases with no gene match: 4. Germline V gene lookup returns CDR1 SGHTA and CDR2 FQGTGA. The CDR3 region has the DNA TGTGCCAGCAGCCTCCGGGACAGGGGGCTGACTTTC. Its protein product is CASSLRDRGLTF.

The V call is TRBV20-1, the J call TRBJ1-1; D ambiguous. Per the germline V gene, CDR1 is DFQATT and CDR2 is SNEGSKA (reference sequence). Deletions cut 0 bases from V and 10 bases from J, with 9 bases between. This CDR3 is 11 amino acids long. The CDR3 DNA reads TGCAGTGCTAGAGATCGGGCGGGAGCTTTCTTT. Translating gives CSARDRAGAFF.

There are many counts of this clonotype. Given a much more abundant clone one base away, this may be a read error. The chain joins TRBV6-5 to TRBJ2-7; no definite D call. The V gene's germline CDR1 is MNHEY and CDR2 SVGAGI. With 2 bases removed from V and 0 bases from J, the gap between germline ends came to 11 bases. CDR3 length equals 15 residues. For the CDR3, the DNA is TGTGCCAGCAGTTACGACGGACGGAGCTCCTACGAGCAGTACTTC. Protein: CASSYDGRSSYEQYF.

This clonotype was counted ten times or more. CDR3 coding DNA: TGTGCCACCAGCAGAGATAGCTACACTGAAGCTTTCTTT. The encoded protein is CATSRDSYTEAFF. The V and J genes are TRBV15 and TRBJ1-1; no reliable D call. Germline V gene data show CDR1 as LNHNV and CDR2 as YYDKDF (reference sequence). V lost 0 bases and J lost 3, with 5 bases in between. CDR3 size: 13 residues.

This clonotype was picked up many times. The chain is built from TRBV29-1 and TRBJ2-5; 8 nucleotides match TRBD1. Germline V gene sequence: CDR1 SQVTM, CDR2 ANQGSEA. J gave up 5 bases and V 6 bases, and 8 bases lay outside the gene matches. This CDR3 has 13 amino acids. DNA for the CDR3: TGCAGCGTCTCAGGGGGCGCCGGGGAGACCCAGTACTTC. Its translation: CSVSGGAGETQYF.